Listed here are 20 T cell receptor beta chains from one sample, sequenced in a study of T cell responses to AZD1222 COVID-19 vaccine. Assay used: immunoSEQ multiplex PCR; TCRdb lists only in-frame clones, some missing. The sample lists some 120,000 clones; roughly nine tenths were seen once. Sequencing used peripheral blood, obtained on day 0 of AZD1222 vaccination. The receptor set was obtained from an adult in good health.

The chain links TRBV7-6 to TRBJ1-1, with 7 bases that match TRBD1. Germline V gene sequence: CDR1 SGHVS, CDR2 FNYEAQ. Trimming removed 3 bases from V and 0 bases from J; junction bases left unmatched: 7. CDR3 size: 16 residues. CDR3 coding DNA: TGTGCCAGCAGCTTCCATTCGGGACAGCTGAACACTGAAGCTTTCTTT. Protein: CASSFHSGQLNTEAFF.

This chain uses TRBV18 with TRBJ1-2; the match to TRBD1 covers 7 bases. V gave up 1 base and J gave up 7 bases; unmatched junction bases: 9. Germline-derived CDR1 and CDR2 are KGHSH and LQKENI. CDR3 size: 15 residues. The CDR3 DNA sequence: TGTGCCAGCTCACCACTTGAGGGGGCCGGGGGTGGCTACACCTTC. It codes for CASSPLEGAGGGYTF. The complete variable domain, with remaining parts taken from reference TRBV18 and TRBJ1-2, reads NAGVMQNPRHLVRRRGQEARLRCSPMKGHSHVYWYRQLPEEGLKFMVYLQKENIIDESGMPKERFSAEFPKEGPSILRIQQVVRGDSAAYFCASSPLEGAGGGYTFGSGTRLTVV.

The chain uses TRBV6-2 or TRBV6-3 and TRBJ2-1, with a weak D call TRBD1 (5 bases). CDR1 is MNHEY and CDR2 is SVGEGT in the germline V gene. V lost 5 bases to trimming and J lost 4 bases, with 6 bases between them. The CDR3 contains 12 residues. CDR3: CASSRQYNEQFF. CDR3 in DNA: TGTGCCAGCAGTCGACAGTACAATGAGCAGTTCTTC.

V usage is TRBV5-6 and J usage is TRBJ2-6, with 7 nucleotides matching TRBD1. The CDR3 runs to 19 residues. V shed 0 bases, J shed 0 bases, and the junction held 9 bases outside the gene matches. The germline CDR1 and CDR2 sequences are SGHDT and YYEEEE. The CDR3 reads CASSLAPTGVRSGANVLTF. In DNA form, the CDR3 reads TGTGCCAGCAGCTTGGCCCCTACAGGGGTCCGCTCTGGGGCCAACGTCCTGACTTTC.

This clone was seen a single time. The CDR3 DNA reads TGTGCCAGCAGTTCGACGACAGGGAGCTCCTACAATGAGCAGTTCTTC. Protein sequence: CASSSTTGSSYNEQFF. The rearrangement links TRBV27 to TRBJ2-1; 7 bases are shared with TRBD1. This CDR3 spans 16 amino acids. The V gene's germline CDR1 is MNHEY and CDR2 SMNVEV (reference sequence). V dropped 4 bases and J dropped 0; count of bases not matched to a gene: 6.

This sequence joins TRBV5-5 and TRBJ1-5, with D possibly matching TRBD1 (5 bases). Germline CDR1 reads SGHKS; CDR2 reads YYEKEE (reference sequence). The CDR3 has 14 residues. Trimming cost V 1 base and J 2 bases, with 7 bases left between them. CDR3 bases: TGTGCCAGCAGCTTGCAAGGGGGCAATCAGCCCCAGCATTTT. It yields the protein CASSLQGGNQPQHF.

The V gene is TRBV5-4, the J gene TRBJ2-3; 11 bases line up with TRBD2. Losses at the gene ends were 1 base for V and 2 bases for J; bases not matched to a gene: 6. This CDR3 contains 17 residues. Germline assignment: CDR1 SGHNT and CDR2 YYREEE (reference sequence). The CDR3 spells CASSLKASGGFTDTQYF. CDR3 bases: TGTGCCAGCAGCTTGAAGGCTAGCGGGGGGTTCACAGATACGCAGTATTTT.

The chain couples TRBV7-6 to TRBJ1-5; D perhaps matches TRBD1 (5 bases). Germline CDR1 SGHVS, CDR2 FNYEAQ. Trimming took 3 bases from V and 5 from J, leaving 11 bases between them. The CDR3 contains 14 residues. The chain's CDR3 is CASSFWGKDQPQHF. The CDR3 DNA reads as TGTGCCAGCAGCTTCTGGGGGAAGGATCAGCCCCAGCATTTT.

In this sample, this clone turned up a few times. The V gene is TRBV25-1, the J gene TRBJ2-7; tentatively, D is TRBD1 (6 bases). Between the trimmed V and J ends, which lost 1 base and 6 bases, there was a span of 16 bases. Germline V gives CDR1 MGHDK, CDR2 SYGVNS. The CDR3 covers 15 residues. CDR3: CASSELGQGKGEQYF. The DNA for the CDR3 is TGTGCCAGCAGTGAATTGGGTCAGGGGAAGGGCGAGCAGTACTTC.

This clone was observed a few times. The CDR3 DNA reads TGTGCCATCAGTGAAGTGGGACACCCGACACACGTCGGAAAAACTGAAGCTTTCTTT. Amino acids: CAISEVGHPTHVGKTEAFF. The chain carries TRBV10-3 and TRBJ1-1, with D perhaps matching TRBD1 (6 bases). This CDR3 spans 19 amino acids. Trimming took 3 bases from V and 5 from J, leaving 28 bases between them. CDR1 is ENHRY, CDR2 SYGVKD, per germline.

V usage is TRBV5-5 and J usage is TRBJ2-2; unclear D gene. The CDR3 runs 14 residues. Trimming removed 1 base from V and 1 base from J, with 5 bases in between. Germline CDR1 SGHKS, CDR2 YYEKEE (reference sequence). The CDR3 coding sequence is TGTGCCAGCAGCTTGATTTGGAACACCGGGGAGCTGTTTTTT. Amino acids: CASSLIWNTGELFF.

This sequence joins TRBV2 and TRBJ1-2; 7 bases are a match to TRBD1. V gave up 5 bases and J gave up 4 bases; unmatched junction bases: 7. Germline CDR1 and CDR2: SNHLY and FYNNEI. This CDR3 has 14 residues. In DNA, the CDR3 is TGTGCCAGCAGTCTTTCAGGGGGAGGCTATGGCTACACCTTC. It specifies CASSLSGGGYGYTF. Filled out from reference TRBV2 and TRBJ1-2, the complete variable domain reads EPEVTQTPSHQVTQMGQEVILRCVPISNHLYFYWYRQILGQKVEFLVSFYNNEISEKSEIFDDQFSVERPDGSNFTLKIRSTKLEDSAMYFCASSLSGGGYGYTFGSGTRLTVV.

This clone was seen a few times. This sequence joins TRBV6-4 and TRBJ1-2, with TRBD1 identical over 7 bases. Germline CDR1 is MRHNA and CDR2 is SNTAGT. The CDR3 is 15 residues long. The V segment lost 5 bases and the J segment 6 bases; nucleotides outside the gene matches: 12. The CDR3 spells CASSPGRDSWNGYTF. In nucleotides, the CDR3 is TGTGCCAGCAGTCCCGGGAGGGACAGCTGGAATGGCTACACCTTC.

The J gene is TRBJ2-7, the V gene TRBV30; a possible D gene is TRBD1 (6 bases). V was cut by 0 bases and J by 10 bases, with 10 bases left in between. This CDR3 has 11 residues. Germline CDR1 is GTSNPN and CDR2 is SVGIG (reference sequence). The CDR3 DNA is TGTGCCTGGAGTGTGGGGGCTACTCAGTACTTC. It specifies CAWSVGATQYF.

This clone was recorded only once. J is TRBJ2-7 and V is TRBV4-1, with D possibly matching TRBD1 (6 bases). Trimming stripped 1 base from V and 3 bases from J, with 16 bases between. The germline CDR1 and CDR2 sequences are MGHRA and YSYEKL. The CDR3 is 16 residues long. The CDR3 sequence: CASSQVPDSAGYEQYF. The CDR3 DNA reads TGCGCCAGCAGCCAAGTCCCGGACAGCGCAGGCTACGAGCAGTACTTC.

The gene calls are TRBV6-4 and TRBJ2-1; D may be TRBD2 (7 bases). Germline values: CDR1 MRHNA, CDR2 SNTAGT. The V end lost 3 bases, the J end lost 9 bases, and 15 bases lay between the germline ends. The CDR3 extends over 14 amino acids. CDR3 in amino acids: CASSERGGVGEQFF. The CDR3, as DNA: TGTGCCAGCAGTGAGAGAGGGGGGGTGGGTGAGCAGTTCTTC.

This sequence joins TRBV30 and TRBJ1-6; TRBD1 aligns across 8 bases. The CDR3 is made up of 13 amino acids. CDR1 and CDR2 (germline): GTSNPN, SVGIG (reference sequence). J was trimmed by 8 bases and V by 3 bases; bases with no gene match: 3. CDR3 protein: CAWRGQGHSPLHF. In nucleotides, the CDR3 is TGTGCCTGGAGAGGACAGGGACATTCACCCCTCCACTTT.

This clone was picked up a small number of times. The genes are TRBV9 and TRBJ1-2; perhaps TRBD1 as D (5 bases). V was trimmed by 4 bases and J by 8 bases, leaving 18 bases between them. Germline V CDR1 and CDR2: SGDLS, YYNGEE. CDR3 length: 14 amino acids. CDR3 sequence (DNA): TGTGCCAGCAGCCCCTTGATGTCGGGGCGAGGCTACACCTTC. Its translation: CASSPLMSGRGYTF.

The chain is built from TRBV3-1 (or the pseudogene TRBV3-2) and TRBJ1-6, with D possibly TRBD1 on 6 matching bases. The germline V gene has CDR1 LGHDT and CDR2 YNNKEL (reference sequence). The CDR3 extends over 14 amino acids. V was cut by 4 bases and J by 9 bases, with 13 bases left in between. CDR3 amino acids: CASSRQASISPLHF. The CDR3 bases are TGTGCCAGCAGCCGACAGGCCTCGATTTCACCCCTCCACTTT.

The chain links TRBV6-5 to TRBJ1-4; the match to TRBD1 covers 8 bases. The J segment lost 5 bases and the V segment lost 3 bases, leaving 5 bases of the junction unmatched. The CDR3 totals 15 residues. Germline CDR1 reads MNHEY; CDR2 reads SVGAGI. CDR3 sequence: CASSYTDRENEKLFF. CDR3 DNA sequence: TGTGCCAGCAGTTATACGGACAGGGAGAATGAAAAACTGTTTTTT.